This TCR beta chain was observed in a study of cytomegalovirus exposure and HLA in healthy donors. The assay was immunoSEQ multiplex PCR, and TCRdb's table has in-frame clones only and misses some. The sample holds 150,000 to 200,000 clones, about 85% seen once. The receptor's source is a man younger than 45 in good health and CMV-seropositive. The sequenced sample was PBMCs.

CDR3 sequence: CASTQSGGASETQYF. The CDR3 nucleotides read TGTGCCAGCACCCAGAGCGGGGGGGCTTCGGAGACCCAGTACTTC. This chain uses TRBV7-3 with TRBJ2-5; 10 positions agree with TRBD2. V lost 7 bases, J lost 5 bases, and 10 bases stayed unmatched. This CDR3 is built from 15 residues. Germline V gene sequence: CDR1 SGHTA, CDR2 FQGTGA.